This TCR beta chain was captured by sequencing in a study of blood T cell repertoires in COVID-19. Across the study: The United States, Italy and Spain were the sources of the acute and convalescent COVID-19 samples. PBMCs, B-cell-depleted T cells, or T cells provided the cDNA or gDNA that made up the material.

How the authors handled the data: The authors estimated nucleated cell counts from reference gene primer amplification. Sequencing was performed with immunoSEQ multiplex PCR; in TCRdb, only in-frame clones are kept and a portion is missing. V and J calls and clone size come straight from that table; D and trimming were deduced from the DNA. The table shows about 260,000 clones, with roughly 86% occurring only once. Trimming left V 5 bases short and J 0 bases short, with 12 bases between. The CDR3 spans 15 residues. Germline CDR1 and CDR2: SGHKS and YYEKEE (reference sequence). The sample consisted of peripheral blood. This sequence originates from a man aged 35 to 55 who had recovered from COVID-19. The chain uses TRBV5-5 and TRBJ1-5; D unclear. The DNA for the CDR3 is TGTGCCAGCAGTCCAGGTTCGAGTAGCAATCAGCCCCAGCATTTT. Its translation is CASSPGSSSNQPQHF.